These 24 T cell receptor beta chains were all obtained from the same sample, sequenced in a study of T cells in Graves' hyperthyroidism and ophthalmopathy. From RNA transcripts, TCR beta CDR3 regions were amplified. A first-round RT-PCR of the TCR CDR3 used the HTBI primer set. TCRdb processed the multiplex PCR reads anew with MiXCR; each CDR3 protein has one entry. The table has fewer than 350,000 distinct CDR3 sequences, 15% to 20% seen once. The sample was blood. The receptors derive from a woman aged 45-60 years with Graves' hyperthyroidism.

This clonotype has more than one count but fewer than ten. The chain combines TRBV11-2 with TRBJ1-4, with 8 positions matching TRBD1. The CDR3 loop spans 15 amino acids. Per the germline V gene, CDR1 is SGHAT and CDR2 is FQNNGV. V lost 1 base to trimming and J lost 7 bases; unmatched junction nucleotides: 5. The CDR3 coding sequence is TGTGCCAGCAGCTTAGGAGGACAGGGCAGTGAAAAACTGTTTTTT. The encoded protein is CASSLGGQGSEKLFF.

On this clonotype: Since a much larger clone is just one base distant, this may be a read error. This CDR3 is CSVDGDGNTIYF. The CDR3 nucleotides read TGCAGCGTTGACGGGGACGGAAACACCATATATTTT. The genes are TRBV29-1 and TRBJ1-3; tentative D call: TRBD1 (5 bases). V lost 3 bases to trimming and J lost 4 bases, with 7 bases between them. In germline, CDR1 is SQVTM, CDR2 ANQGSEA. The CDR3 extends over 12 amino acids.

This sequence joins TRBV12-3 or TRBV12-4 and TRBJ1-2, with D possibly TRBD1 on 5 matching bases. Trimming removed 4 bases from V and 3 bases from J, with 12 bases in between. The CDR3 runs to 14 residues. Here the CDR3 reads CASSWGEVDYGYTF. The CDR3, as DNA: TGTGCCAGCAGTTGGGGGGAGGTGGACTATGGCTACACCTTC.

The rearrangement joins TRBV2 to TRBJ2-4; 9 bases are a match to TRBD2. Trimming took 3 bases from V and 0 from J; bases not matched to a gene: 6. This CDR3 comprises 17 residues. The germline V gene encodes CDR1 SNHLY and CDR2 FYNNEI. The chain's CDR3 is CASSEWAGGLAKNIQYF. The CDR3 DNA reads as TGTGCCAGCAGTGAGTGGGCGGGAGGGTTAGCCAAAAACATTCAGTACTTC.

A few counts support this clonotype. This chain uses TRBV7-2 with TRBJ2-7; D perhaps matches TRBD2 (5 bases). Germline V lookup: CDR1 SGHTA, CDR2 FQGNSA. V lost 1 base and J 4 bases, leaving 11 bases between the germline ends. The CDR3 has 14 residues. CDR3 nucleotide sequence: TGTGCCAGCAGCTTAGGGGCCGGGGATTACGAGCAGTACGTC. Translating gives CASSLGAGDYEQYV.

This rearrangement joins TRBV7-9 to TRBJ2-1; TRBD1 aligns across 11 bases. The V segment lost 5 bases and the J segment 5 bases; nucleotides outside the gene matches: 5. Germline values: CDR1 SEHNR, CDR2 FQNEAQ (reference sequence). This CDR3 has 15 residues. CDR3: CASSLGQGANNEQFF. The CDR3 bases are TGTGCCAGCAGCCTTGGACAGGGGGCCAACAATGAGCAGTTCTTC. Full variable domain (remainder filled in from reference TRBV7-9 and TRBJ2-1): DTGVSQNPRHKITKRGQNVTFRCDPISEHNRLYWYRQTLGQGPEFLTYFQNEAQLEKSRLLSDRFSAERPKGSFSTLEIQRTEQGDSAMYLCASSLGQGANNEQFFGPGTRLTVL.

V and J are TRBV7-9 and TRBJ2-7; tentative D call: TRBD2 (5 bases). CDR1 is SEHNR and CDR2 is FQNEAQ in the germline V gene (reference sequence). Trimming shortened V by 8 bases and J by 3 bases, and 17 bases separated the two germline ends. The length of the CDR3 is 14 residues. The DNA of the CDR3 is TGTGCCAGCGGCGGGTCGGTGGATCGCTACGAGCAGTACTTC. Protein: CASGGSVDRYEQYF.

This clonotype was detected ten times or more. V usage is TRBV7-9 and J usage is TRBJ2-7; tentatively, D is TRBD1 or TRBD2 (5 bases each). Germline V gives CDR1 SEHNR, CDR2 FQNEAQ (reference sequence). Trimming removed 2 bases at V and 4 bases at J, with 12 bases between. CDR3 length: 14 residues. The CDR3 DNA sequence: TGTGCCAGCAGCTTAATGCTGGGACGATACGAGCAGTACTTC. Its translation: CASSLMLGRYEQYF.

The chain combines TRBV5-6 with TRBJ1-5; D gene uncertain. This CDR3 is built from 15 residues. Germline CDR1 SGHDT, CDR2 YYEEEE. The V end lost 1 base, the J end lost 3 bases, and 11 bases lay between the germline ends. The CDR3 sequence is CASSLYGSSNQPQHF. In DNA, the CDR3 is TGTGCCAGCAGCTTGTACGGCAGTTCCAATCAGCCCCAGCATTTT.

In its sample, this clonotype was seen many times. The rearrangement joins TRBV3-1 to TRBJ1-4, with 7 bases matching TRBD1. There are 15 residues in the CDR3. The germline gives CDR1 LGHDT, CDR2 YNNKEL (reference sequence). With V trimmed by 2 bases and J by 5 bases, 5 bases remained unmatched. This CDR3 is CASSQPGQQNEKLFF. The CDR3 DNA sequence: TGTGCCAGCAGCCAACCGGGACAGCAAAATGAAAAACTGTTTTTT.

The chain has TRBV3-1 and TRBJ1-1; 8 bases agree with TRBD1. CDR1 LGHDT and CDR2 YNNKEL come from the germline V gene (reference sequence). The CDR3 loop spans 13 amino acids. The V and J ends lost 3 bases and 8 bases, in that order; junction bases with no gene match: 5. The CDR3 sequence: CASSHAGGAEAFF. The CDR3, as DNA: TGTGCCAGCAGCCACGCAGGGGGCGCCGAAGCTTTCTTT.

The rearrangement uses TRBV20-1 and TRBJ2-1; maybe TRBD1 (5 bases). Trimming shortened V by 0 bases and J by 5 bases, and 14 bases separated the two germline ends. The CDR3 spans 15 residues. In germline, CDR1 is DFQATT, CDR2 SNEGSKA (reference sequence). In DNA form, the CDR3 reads TGCAGTGCTAGAGAAACAGGAATTCAGAACAATGAGCAGTTCTTC. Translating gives CSARETGIQNNEQFF.

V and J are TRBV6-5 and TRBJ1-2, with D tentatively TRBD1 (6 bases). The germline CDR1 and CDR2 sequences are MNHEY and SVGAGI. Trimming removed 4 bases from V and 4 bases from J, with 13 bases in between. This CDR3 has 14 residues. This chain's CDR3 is CASSLTGQPYGYTF. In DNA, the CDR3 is TGTGCCAGCAGTTTAACCGGACAGCCCTATGGCTACACCTTC.

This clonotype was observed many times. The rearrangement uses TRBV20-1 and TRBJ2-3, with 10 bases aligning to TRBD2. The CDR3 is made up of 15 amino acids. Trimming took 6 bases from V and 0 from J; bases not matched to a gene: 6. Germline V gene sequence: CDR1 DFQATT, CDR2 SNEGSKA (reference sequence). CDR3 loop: CSAKLAGDSTDTQYF. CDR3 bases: TGCAGTGCAAAGCTAGCGGGAGATAGCACAGATACGCAGTATTTT.

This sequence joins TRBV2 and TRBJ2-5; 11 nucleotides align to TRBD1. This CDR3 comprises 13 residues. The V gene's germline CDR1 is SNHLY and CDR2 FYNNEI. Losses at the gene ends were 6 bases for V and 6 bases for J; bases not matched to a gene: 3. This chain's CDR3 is CASSGDRGKTQYF. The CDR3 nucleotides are TGTGCCAGCAGCGGGGACAGGGGGAAGACCCAGTACTTC. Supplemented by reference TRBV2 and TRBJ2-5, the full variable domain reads EPEVTQTPSHQVTQMGQEVILRCVPISNHLYFYWYRQILGQKVEFLVSFYNNEISEKSEIFDDQFSVERPDGSNFTLKIRSTKLEDSAMYFCASSGDRGKTQYFGPGTRLLVL.

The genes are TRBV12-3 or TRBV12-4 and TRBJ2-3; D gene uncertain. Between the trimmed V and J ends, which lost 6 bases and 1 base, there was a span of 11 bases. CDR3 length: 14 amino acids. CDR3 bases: TGTGCCAGCAGGCTGGGCACACGCACAGATACGCAGTATTTT. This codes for CASRLGTRTDTQYF.

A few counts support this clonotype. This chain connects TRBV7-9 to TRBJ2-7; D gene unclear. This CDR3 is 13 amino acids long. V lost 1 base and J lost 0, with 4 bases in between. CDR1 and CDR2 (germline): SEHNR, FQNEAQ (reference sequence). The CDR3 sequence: CASSLVPSYEQYF. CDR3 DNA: TGTGCCAGCAGCTTAGTTCCCTCCTACGAGCAGTACTTC.

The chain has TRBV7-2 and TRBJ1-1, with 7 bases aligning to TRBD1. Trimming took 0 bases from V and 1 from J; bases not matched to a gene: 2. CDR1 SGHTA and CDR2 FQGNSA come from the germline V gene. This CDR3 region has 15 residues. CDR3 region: CASSLARGWNTEAFF. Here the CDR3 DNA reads TGTGCCAGCAGCTTAGCCAGGGGGTGGAACACTGAAGCTTTCTTT. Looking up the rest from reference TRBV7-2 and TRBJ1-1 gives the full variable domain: GAGVSQSPSNKVTEKGKDVELRCDPISGHTALYWYRQSLGQGLEFLIYFQGNSAPDKSGLPSDRFSAERTGGSVSTLTIQRTQQEDSAVYLCASSLARGWNTEAFFGQGTRLTVV.

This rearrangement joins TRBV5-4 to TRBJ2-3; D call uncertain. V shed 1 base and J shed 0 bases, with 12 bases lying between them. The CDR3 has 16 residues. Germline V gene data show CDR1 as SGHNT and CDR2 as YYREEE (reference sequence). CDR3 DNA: TGTGCCAGCAGCTTGCTGACGGCAGCCAGCACAGATACGCAGTATTTT. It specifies CASSLLTAASTDTQYF.

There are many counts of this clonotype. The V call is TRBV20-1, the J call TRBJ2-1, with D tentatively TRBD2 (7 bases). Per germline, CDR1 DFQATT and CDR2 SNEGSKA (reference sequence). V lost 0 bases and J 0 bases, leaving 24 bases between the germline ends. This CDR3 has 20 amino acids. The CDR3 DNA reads TGCAGTGCTAGAGATGGGGGGGCCGTCTGGGGTGGAAGCTCCTACAATGAGCAGTTCTTC. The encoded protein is CSARDGGAVWGGSSYNEQFF.

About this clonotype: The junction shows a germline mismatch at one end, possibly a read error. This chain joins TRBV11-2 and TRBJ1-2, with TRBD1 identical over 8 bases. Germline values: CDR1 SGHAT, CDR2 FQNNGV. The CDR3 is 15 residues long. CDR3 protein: CASSHPTGADYGYTF. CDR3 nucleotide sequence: TGCGCCAGCAGCCACCCGACAGGGGCAGACTATGGCTACACCTTC.

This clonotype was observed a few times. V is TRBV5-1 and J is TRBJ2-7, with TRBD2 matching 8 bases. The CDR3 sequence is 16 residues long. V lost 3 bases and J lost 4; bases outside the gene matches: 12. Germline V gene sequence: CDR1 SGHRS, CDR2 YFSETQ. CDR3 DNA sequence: TGCGCCAGCAGCTCGATAGCTGACGGGAGGGCTTACGAGCAGTACTTC. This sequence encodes CASSSIADGRAYEQYF.

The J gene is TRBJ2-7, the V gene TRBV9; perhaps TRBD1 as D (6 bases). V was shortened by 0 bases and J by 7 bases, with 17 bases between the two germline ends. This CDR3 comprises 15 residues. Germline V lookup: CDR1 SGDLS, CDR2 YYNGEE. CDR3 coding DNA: TGTGCCAGCAGCGTAGACGCACAGGGCGAGAGAGAGCAGTACTTC. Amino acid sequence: CASSVDAQGEREQYF. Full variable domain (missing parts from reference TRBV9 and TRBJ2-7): DSGVTQTPKHLITATGQRVTLRCSPRSGDLSVYWYQQSLDQGLQFLIQYYNGEERAKGNILERFSAQQFPDLHSELNLSSLELGDSALYFCASSVDAQGEREQYFGPGTRLTVT.

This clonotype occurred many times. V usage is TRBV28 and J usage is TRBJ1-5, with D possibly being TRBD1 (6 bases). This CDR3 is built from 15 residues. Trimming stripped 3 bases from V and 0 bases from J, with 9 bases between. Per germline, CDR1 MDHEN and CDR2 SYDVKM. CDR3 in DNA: TGTGCCAGCAGTTTTGGGGGCCATAGCAATCAGCCCCAGCATTTT. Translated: CASSFGGHSNQPQHF.